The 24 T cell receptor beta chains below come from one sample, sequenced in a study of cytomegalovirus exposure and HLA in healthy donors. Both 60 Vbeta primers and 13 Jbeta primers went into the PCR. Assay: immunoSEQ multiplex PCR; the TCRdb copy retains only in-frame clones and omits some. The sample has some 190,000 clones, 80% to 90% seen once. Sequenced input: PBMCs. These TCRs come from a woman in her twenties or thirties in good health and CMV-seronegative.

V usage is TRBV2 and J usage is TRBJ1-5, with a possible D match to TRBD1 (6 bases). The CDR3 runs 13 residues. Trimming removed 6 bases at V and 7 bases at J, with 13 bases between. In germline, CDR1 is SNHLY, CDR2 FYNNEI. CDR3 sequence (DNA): TGTGCCAGCAGGAGGGGGGGACGCCAGCCCCAGCATTTT. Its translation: CASRRGGRQPQHF.

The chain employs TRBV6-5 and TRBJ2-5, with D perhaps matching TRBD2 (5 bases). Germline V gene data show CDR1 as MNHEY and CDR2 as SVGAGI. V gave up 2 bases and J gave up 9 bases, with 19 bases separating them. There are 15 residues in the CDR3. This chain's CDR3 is CASSYPSGVGMAQYF. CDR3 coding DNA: TGTGCCAGCAGTTACCCGAGCGGCGTGGGGATGGCCCAGTACTTC.

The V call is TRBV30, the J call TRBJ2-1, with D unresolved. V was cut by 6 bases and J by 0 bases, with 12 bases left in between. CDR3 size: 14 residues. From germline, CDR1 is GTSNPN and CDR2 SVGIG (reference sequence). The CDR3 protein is CACSTISSYNEQFF. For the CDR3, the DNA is TGTGCCTGCTCGACAATAAGCTCCTACAATGAGCAGTTCTTC.

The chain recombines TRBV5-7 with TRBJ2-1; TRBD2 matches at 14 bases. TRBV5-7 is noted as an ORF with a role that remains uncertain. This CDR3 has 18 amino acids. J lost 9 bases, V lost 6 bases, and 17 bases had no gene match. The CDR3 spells CASNLSGTSGGVVGEQFF. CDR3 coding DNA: TGTGCCAGCAACTTATCCGGGACTAGCGGGGGAGTGGTTGGTGAGCAGTTCTTC.

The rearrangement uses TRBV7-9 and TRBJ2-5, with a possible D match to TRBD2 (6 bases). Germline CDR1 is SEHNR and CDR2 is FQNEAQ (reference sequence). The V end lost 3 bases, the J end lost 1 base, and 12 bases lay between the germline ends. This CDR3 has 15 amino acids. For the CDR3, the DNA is TGTGCCAGCAGCTTGGGCGGGAAACTCCAAGAGACCCAGTACTTC. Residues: CASSLGGKLQETQYF.

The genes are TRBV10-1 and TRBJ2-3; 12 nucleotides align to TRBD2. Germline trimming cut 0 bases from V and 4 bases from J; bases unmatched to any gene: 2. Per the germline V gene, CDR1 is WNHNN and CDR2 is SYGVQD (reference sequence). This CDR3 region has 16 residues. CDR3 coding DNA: TGCGCCAGCAGTGAGTCTGCTAGCGGGAGGGCAGATACGCAGTATTTT. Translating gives CASSESASGRADTQYF.

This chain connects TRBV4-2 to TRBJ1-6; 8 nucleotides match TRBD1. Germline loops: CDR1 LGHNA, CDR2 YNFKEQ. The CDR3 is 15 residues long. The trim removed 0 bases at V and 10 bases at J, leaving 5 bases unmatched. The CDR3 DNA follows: TGTGCCAGCAGCCAAGATCGGGACAGGCGGTCACCCCTCCACTTT. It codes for CASSQDRDRRSPLHF.

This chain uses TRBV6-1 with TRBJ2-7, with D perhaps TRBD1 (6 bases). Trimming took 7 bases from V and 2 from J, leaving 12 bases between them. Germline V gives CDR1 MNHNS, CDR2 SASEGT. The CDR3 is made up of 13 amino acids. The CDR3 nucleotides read TGTGCCAGCACCACAGGGTCGACCTACGAGCAGTACTTC. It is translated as CASTTGSTYEQYF.

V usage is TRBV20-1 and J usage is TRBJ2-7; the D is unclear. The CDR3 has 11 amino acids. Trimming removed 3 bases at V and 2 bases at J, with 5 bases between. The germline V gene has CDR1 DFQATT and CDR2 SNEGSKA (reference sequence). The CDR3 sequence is CSARTPYEQYF. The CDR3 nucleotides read TGCAGTGCTAGGACACCCTACGAGCAGTACTTC.

In DNA, the CDR3 is TGTGCCAGCAGCCCAATCGGACTAGCTAGCACAGATACGCAGTATTTT. This encodes CASSPIGLASTDTQYF. The V gene is TRBV5-6, the J gene TRBJ2-3, with 8 bases matching TRBD2. J was trimmed by 0 bases and V by 4 bases; bases with no gene match: 7. The CDR3 has 16 residues. Germline loops: CDR1 SGHDT, CDR2 YYEEEE.

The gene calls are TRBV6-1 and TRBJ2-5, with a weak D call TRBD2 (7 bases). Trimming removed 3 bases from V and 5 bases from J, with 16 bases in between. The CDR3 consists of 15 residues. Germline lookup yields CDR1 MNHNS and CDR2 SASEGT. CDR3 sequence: CASSEGQGGVETQYF. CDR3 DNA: TGTGCCAGCAGTGAGGGACAAGGGGGGGTGGAGACCCAGTACTTC.

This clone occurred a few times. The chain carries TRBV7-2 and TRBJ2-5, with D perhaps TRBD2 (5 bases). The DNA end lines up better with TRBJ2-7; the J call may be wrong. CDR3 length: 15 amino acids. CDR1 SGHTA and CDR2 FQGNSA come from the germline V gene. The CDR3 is CASSPAGGRPYEQYF. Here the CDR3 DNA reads TGTGCCAGCAGCCCGGCGGGCGGCAGACCCTACGAGCAGTACTTC.

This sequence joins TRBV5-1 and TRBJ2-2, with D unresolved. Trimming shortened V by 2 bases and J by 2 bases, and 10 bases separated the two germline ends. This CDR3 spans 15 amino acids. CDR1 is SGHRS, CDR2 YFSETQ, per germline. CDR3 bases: TGCGCCAGCAGCTTTGGCCCCAGTAACACCGGGGAGCTGTTTTTT. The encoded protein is CASSFGPSNTGELFF.

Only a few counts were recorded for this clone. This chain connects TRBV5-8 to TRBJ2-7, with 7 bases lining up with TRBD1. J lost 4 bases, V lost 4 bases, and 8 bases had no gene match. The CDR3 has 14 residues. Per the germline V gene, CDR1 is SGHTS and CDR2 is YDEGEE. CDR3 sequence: CASSPGTAIYEQYF. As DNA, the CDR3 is TGTGCCAGCAGCCCAGGGACAGCGATTTACGAGCAGTACTTC.

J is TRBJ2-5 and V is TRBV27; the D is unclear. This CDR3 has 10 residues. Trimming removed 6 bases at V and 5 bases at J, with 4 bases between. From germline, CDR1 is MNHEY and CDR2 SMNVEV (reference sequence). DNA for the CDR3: TGTGCCAGCAGCATGGAGACCCAGTACTTC. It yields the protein CASSMETQYF.

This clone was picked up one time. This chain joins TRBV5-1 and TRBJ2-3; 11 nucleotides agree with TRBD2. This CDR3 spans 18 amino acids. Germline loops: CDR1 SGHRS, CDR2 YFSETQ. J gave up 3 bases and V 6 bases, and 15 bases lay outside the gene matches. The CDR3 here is CASTLGISGRAGTDTQYF. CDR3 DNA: TGCGCCAGCACCCTCGGGATTAGCGGGAGGGCCGGTACAGATACGCAGTATTTT.

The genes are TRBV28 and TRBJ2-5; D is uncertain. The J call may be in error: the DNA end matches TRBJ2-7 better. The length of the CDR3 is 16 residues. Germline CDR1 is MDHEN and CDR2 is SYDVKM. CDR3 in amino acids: CASSFSQAGTFYEQYF. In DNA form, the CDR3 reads TGTGCCAGCAGTTTTTCCCAGGCCGGAACTTTCTACGAGCAGTACTTC.

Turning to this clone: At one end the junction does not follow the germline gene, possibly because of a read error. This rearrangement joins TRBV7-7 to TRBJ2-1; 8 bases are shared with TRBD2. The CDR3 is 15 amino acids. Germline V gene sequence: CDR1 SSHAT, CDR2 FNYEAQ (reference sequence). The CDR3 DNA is TGTGCTAGCAGCTTACGAGCGGGAGCAAACAATGAGCAGTTCTTC. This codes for CASSLRAGANNEQFF.

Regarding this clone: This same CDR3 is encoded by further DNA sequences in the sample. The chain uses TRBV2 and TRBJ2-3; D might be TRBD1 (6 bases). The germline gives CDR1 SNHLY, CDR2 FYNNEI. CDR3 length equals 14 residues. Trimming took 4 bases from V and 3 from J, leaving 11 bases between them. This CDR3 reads CASSVTGSTDTQYF. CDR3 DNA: TGTGCCAGCAGTGTAACAGGGTCTACAGATACGCAGTATTTT.

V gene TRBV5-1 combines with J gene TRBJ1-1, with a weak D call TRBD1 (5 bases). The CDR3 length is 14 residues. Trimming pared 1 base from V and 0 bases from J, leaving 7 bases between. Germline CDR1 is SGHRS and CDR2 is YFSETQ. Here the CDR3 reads CASSLQDMNTEAFF. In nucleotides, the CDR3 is TGCGCCAGCAGCTTGCAGGACATGAACACTGAAGCTTTCTTT.

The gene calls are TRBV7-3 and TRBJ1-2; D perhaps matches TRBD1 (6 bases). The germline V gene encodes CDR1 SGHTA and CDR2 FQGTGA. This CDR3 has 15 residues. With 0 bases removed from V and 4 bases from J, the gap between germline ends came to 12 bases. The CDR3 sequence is CASSLTTRDTYGYTF. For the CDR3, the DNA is TGTGCCAGCAGCTTAACCACCCGGGACACCTATGGCTACACCTTC.

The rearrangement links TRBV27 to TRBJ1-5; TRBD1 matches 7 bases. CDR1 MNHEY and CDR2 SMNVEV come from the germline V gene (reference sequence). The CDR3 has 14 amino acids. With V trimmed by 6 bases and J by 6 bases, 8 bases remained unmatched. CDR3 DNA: TGTGCCAGCAGACTCACAGGGGTGGGTCAGCCCCAGCATTTT. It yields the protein CASRLTGVGQPQHF.

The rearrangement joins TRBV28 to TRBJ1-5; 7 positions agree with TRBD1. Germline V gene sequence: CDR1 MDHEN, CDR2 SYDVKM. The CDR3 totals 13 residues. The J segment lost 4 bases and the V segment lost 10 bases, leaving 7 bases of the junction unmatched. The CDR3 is CAIHRDRNQPQHF. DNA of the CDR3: TGTGCCATTCACCGGGACAGAAATCAGCCCCAGCATTTT.

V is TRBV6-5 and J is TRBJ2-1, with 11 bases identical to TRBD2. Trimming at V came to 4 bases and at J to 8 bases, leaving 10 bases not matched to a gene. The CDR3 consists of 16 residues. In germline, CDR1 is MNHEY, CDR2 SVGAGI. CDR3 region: CASSSPSLTSGDEQFF. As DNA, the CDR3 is TGTGCCAGCAGTTCCCCCTCACTGACTAGCGGGGATGAGCAGTTCTTC.